This TCR beta chain emerged from a study of T cell responses to AZD1222 COVID-19 vaccine. The CDR3 sequence is 15 residues long. Germline V gene sequence: CDR1 SGHRS, CDR2 YFSETQ. V gave up 1 base and J gave up 5 bases, with 13 bases separating them. General study results and limits: In a largely white British group with more females than males, clonal diversity was possibly underestimated. Vaccine-related CD4 TCRs covered spike, predominating at 160-218 and 743-854.

Using immunoSEQ multiplex PCR, the repertoire was profiled, and TCRdb retains in-frame clones only, with some absent. The sample has about 110,000 clones; over 75% are singletons. Of note for this clone: Antigen unknown.

This material consisted of peripheral blood, taken on day 0 of AZD1222 vaccination. The source is an adult in good health. The genes are TRBV5-1 and TRBJ2-1; TRBD2 might be the D (6 bases). The CDR3 nucleotides are TGCGCCAGCAGCTTGAATACGGGAGCCAACAATGAGCAGTTCTTC. As protein: CASSLNTGANNEQFF.